This T cell receptor (beta chain) was captured by sequencing in a study of T cell changes during pregnancy in multiple sclerosis. The ends lost 5 bases at V and 8 bases at J; junction bases unmatched: 3. CDR1 MNHEY and CDR2 SMNVEV come from the germline V gene (reference sequence). This CDR3 spans 13 amino acids. Some clones are missing from TCRdb's copy, which holds only in-frame ones; the method was immunoSEQ multiplex PCR. The top ten hold about 0.9% of the sample, which has roughly 72,000 clones, more than 70% seen once. This chain joins TRBV27 and TRBJ2-2; TRBD2 aligns across 9 bases. The receptor was derived from a female donor in good health, enrolled as a control in a pregnancy study. The source was peripheral blood, collected in the first trimester of pregnancy. CDR3: CASSAGLAGELFF. Here the CDR3 DNA reads TGTGCCAGCAGTGCCGGACTAGCGGGGGAGCTGTTTTTT.